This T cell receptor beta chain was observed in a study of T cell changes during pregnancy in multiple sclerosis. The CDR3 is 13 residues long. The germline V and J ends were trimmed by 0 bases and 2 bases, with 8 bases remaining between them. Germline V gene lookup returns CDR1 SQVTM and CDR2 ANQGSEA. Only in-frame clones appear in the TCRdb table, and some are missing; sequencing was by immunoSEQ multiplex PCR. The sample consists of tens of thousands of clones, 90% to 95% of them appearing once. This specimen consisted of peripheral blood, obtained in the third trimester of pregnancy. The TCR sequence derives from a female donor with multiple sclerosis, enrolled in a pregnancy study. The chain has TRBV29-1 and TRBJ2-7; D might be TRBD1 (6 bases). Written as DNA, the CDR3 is TGCAGCGTTGAAGAGGACAGACCCTACGAGCAGTACTTC. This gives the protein CSVEEDRPYEQYF.